These 3 T cell receptor beta chains came from one sample sequenced in a study of T cells in localized non-small cell lung cancer. The data were produced by immunoSEQ multiplex PCR, yet TCRdb's version contains in-frame clones alone and is incomplete. The table records 25,000 to 30,000 clones, approximately 89% of them present only once. The source was peripheral blood, collected before any cancer treatment. These receptors all stem from a female donor older than 55 with stage I lung adenocarcinoma.

A remark on this clone: The same CDR3 is also encoded by other DNA sequences in this sample. The chain carries TRBV6-1 and TRBJ1-5; D unclear. The germline V gene encodes CDR1 MNHNS and CDR2 SASEGT. The length of the CDR3 is 15 residues. Trimming took off 5 bases at V and 14 bases at J, with 25 bases between the two ends. CDR3 residues: CASSLLVEAPSRKHF. The CDR3 DNA reads as TGTGCCAGCAGTCTCCTAGTGGAGGCCCCGTCCCGCAAGCATTTT.

The genes are TRBV6-5 and TRBJ2-4, with D hard to call. CDR3 length: 12 residues. The V end lost 5 bases, the J end lost 7 bases, and 9 bases lay between the germline ends. The germline V gene encodes CDR1 MNHEY and CDR2 SVGAGI. The CDR3 nucleotides read TGTGCCAGCAGTCCCCGGAAGAACATTCAGTACTTC. This translates into CASSPRKNIQYF.

J is TRBJ2-3 and V is TRBV30, with 7 bases aligning to TRBD1. Germline V gene sequence: CDR1 GTSNPN, CDR2 SVGIG (reference sequence). With V trimmed by 4 bases and J by 5 bases, 3 bases remained unmatched. This CDR3 spans 12 amino acids. The CDR3 protein is CAWTRQGDTQYF. The CDR3 bases are TGTGCCTGGACCCGACAGGGAGATACGCAGTATTTT.